This T cell receptor beta chain was sequenced during a study of CD8 T cells in ankylosing spondylitis. General observations from the study: Disease-linked clones reportedly showed significant enrichment in matched ankylosing spondylitis synovial fluid. The study identified a TCR beta motif of under 10 highly homologous variants that appeared characteristic of ankylosing spondylitis blood.

On this clonotype: Its target is unknown.

From the 5' RACE reads, TCRdb called clonotypes with MiXCR, one entry per CDR3 protein. The sample lists some 840,000 distinct CDR3 sequences, approximately 12% occurring once. This CDR3 has 17 amino acids. The V and J ends lost 6 bases and 2 bases respectively, with 20 bases between them. Germline-derived CDR1 and CDR2 are MNHEY and SVGAGI. This chain links TRBV6-5 with TRBJ1-5; perhaps TRBD1 as D (6 bases). This clonotype was sampled from a male donor with ankylosing spondylitis. The sample was blood, either unsorted or a sorted T cell fraction (not recorded which). CDR3 in amino acids: CASSHSRGRLRNQPQHF. The CDR3 DNA is TGTGCCAGCAGCCACTCACGGGGGCGCCTACGCAATCAGCCCCAGCATTTT.